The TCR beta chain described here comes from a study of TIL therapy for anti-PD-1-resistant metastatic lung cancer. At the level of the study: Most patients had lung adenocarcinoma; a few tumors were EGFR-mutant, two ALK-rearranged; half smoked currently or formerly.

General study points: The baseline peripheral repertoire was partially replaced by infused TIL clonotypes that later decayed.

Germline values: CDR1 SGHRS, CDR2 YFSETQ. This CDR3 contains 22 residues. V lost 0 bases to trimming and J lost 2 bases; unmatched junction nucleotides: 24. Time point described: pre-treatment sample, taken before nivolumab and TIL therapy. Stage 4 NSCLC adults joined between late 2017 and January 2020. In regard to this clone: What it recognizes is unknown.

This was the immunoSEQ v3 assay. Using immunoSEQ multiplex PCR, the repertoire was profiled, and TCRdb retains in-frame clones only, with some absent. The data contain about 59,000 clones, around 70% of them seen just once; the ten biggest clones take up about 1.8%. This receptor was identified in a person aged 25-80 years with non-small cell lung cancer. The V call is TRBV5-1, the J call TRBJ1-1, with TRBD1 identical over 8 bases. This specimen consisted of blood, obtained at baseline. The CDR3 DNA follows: TGCGCCAGCAGCTTGGCCGGTGACAGGGGAATTCTGCAGTCGGGGCCTAACACTGAAGCTTTCTTT. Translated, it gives CASSLAGDRGILQSGPNTEAFF.